A single sample is the source of the 2 T cell receptor beta chains below, sequenced in a study of vaccination effects on CD4 cells after COVID-19. Prior to sequencing, the ViraFEST assay stimulated PBMC with viral peptide pools, which expanded the antigen-specific CD4+ T cells. Subsequent to a culture period of under 11 days, CD4+ T cells were isolated. In the vaccine recipients, nucleocapsid antibodies were negative and there was no prior SARS-CoV-2 infection. The assay was immunoSEQ multiplex PCR, and TCRdb's table has in-frame clones only and misses some. Here the sample spans tens of thousands of clones, roughly 70% being singletons. These receptors have no identified antigens. The sequencing here drew on CD4+ T cells from PBMCs cultured with HCoV-OC43 spike peptides, taken before COVID-19 vaccination. Subset denoted: HCoV-OC43 spike overlapping peptide pool stimulation. These receptors came from a human donor who received a COVID-19 vaccine.

This clone was seen a few times. The chain uses TRBV11-2 and TRBJ1-4; D is uncertain. The CDR3 is 13 residues long. Germline V lookup: CDR1 SGHAT, CDR2 FQNNGV. V was pared by 0 bases and J by 14 bases, with 13 bases between. The CDR3 loop is CASSLDPGSGLFF. CDR3 bases: TGTGCCAGCAGCTTAGATCCGGGTTCGGGGCTGTTTTTT.

This chain connects TRBV6-1 to TRBJ1-2; D gene ambiguous. Trimming cost V 0 bases and J 0 bases, with 8 bases left between them. CDR1 is MNHNS, CDR2 SASEGT, per germline. This CDR3 has 15 residues. CDR3 amino acids: CASSEAPGTNYGYTF. CDR3 DNA sequence: TGTGCCAGCAGTGAAGCGCCGGGCACTAACTATGGCTACACCTTC.